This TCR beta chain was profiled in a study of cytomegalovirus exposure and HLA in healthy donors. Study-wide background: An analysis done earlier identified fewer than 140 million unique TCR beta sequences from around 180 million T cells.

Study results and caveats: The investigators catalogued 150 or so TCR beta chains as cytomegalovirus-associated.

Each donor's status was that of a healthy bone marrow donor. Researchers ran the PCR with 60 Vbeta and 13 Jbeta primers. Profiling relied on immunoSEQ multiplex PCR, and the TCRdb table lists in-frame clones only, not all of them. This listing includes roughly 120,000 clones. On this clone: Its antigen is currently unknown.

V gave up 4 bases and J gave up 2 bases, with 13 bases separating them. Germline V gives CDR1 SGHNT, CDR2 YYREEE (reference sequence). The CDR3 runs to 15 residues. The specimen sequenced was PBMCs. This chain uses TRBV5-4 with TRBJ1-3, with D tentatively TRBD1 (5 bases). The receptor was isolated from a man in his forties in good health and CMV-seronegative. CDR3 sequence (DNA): TGTGCCAGCAGCCCCGGGGGAATTGCTGGAAACACCATATATTTT. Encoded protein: CASSPGGIAGNTIYF.